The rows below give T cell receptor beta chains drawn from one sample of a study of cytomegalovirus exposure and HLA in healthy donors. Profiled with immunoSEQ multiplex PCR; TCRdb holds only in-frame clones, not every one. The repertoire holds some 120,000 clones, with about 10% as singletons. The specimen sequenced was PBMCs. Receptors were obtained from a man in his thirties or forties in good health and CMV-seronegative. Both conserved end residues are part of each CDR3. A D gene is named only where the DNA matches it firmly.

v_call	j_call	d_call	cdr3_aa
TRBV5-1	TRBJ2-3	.	CASSLFSQVPNTQYF
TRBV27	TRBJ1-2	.	CASLPSGGSGYTF
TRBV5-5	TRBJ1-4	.	CASSRSEKLFF
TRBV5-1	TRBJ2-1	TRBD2	CASSLASTAGEQFF
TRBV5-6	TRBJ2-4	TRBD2	CASSPNPGAGGRGNIQYF
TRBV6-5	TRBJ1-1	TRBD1	CASRSGQGGNTEAFF
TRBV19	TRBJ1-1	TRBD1	CASSMGGQMNTEAFF
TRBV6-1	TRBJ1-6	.	CASSEWQDFSSYNSPLHF
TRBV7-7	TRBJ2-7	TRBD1	CASSLGQGGYEQYF
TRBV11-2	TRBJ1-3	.	CASSLERGLNTIYF
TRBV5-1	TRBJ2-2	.	CASSFGSGSRNTGELFF
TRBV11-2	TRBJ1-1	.	CASSLRLSRGTEAFF
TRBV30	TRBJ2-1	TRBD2	CAWSYKLAGGNVRGNEQFF
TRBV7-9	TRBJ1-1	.	CASSRMVSPQQEAFF
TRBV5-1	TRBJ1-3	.	CASSFEYRDGNTIYF
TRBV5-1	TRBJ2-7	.	CASSSEPQGAHEQYF
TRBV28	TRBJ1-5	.	CASKGLVSPQHF
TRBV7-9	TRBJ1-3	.	CASSFGGGAGNTIYF
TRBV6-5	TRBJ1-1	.	CASSYSRGQNTEAFF
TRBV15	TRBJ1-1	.	CATSRRASDEAFF
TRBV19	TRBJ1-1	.	CASSILGGTEAFF
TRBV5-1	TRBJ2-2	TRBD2	CASSLDLASGETGELFF
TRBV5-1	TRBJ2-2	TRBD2	CASSSRTSGAGELFF
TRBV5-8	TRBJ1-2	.	CASSLVGGSLGYGYTF
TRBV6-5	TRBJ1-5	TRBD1	CASSTQGGNQPQHF
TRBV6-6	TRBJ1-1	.	CASVPDGGVTEAFF
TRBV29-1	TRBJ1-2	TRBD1	CSVPRTGPDYGYTF